This TCR beta chain was profiled in a study of T cell repertoires in cytomegalovirus infection. The wider study: HLA-C-restricted CMV epitopes, recently identified, and well-studied HLA-B-restricted ones were used by the study. Public TCR beta signature analysis indicated the presence of both CMV infection and matching HLA type. General observations from the study: Carriers of CMV and the relevant HLA type were discriminated by public TCR beta frequency.

In regard to this clonotype: What it recognizes is unknown. A junction boundary mismatches the germline segment, possibly from a read error.

TCRdb reprocessed the reads with MiXCR, giving one entry per CDR3 protein. The data contain some 920,000 distinct CDR3 sequences, approximately 30% of them singletons. CDR1 is SGHKS and CDR2 is YYEKEE in the germline V gene (reference sequence). The CDR3 is 17 residues long. This TCR derives from a human donor in good health (CMV status not recorded). Some clones in this sample may be carry-over from other donors' samples. The sample was cultured CD8+ T cells from PBMCs, taken from culture after CMV antigen stimulation. The rearrangement links TRBV5-5 to TRBJ2-2, with 7 bases that match TRBD2. CDR3 sequence: CTSRNSGPPANTGELFF. For the CDR3, the DNA is TGTACCAGCAGAAATAGCGGGCCCCCCGCGAACACCGGGGAGCTGTTTTTT.